This entry lists 9 T cell receptor beta chains sequenced from one sample in a study of blood T cell repertoires in COVID-19. TCRdb keeps only in-frame clones here, not all; method: immunoSEQ multiplex PCR. This sample has about 400,000 clones, with around 87% found just once. Source material: peripheral blood. Every receptor here comes from a human donor in a cohort sampled during active COVID-19.

The V call is TRBV24-1, the J call TRBJ2-1; possible D gene TRBD2, 6 bases. Trimming took 5 bases from V and 9 from J, leaving 16 bases between them. Germline loops: CDR1 KGHDR, CDR2 SFDVKD. The CDR3 contains 14 residues. The CDR3 sequence: CATSVGRDVSEQFF. The CDR3, as DNA: TGTGCCACCAGTGTTGGGCGGGACGTCAGTGAGCAGTTCTTC.

The J gene is TRBJ1-3, the V gene TRBV19; weak D call: TRBD1 (5 bases). The CDR3 sequence is 14 residues long. CDR1 and CDR2 from the germline V gene are LNHDA and SQIVND (reference sequence). Trimming shortened V by 9 bases and J by 8 bases, and 20 bases separated the two germline ends. Here the CDR3 DNA reads TGTGCCAGCAACGATGGGGCCCACCGTGACACCATATATTTT. Amino acids: CASNDGAHRDTIYF. Full variable domain (rest looked up from reference TRBV19 and TRBJ1-3): DGGITQSPKYLFRKEGQNVTLSCEQNLNHDAMYWYRQDPGQGLRLIYYSQIVNDFQKGDIAEGYSVSREKKESFPLTVTSAQKNPTAFYLCASNDGAHRDTIYFGEGSWLTVV.

The chain joins TRBV9 to TRBJ2-7; 7 bases map to TRBD1. The ends lost 3 bases at V and 2 bases at J; junction bases unmatched: 5. The CDR3 is 14 residues long. CDR1 and CDR2 from the germline V gene are SGDLS and YYNGEE. DNA of the CDR3: TGTGCCAGCAGCGCCTCGGGACAGCCCTACGAGCAGTACTTC. This translates into CASSASGQPYEQYF.

In the case of this clone: One end of the junction is discordant with germline, which a read error may explain. The gene calls are TRBV7-9 and TRBJ1-2; TRBD1 is a possible D gene (5 bases). Germline lookup yields CDR1 SEHNR and CDR2 FQNEAQ (reference sequence). The CDR3 totals 15 residues. In DNA form, the CDR3 reads TGTGCCAACAGCTTAATGTCAGGACAACTCTATGGCTACACCTTC. It codes for CANSLMSGQLYGYTF.

The chain combines TRBV3-1 (or the pseudogene TRBV3-2) with TRBJ2-5; D gene unclear. This CDR3 comprises 12 residues. Trimming left V 1 base short and J 10 bases short, with 10 bases between. CDR1 and CDR2 (germline): LGHDT, YNNKEL (reference sequence). The CDR3 coding sequence is TGTGCCAGCAGCCAAGCCTCGTCCTACCAGTACTTC. It codes for CASSQASSYQYF.

V and J are TRBV11-3 and TRBJ2-2; the D is unclear. The CDR3 is 14 residues long. V was trimmed by 0 bases and J by 3 bases, leaving 5 bases between them. The germline V gene has CDR1 SGHNT and CDR2 YENEEA. CDR3: CASSLEGDTGELFF. DNA of the CDR3: TGTGCCAGCAGCTTAGAGGGCGACACCGGGGAGCTGTTTTTT.

This clone appeared a single time. V is TRBV2 and J is TRBJ1-5; D is perhaps TRBD1 (6 bases). Deletions cut 7 bases from V and 5 bases from J, with 12 bases between. This CDR3 spans 13 amino acids. The germline V gene encodes CDR1 SNHLY and CDR2 FYNNEI. The CDR3 spells CASKGQGHQPQHF. CDR3 bases: TGTGCCAGCAAAGGGCAGGGGCATCAGCCCCAGCATTTT.

This clone was seen just once. At one end the junction does not follow the germline gene, possibly because of a read error. This sequence joins TRBV5-4 and TRBJ2-7, with 10 bases fitting TRBD1. The CDR3 consists of 15 residues. The germline CDR1 and CDR2 sequences are SGHNT and YYREEE (reference sequence). The CDR3 loop is CASSHMTGGSFEQYF. The CDR3, as DNA: TGTGCCAGCAGCCACATGACAGGGGGCTCCTTCGAGCAGTACTTC.

This chain joins TRBV6-6 and TRBJ1-2; D might be TRBD1 (5 bases). Germline values: CDR1 MNHNY, CDR2 SVGAGI (reference sequence). The CDR3 is 13 residues long. Trimming left V 2 bases short and J 8 bases short, with 12 bases between. DNA of the CDR3: TGTGCCAGCAGTTACCCCCAGGGTCAAGGCTACACCTTC. As protein: CASSYPQGQGYTF.